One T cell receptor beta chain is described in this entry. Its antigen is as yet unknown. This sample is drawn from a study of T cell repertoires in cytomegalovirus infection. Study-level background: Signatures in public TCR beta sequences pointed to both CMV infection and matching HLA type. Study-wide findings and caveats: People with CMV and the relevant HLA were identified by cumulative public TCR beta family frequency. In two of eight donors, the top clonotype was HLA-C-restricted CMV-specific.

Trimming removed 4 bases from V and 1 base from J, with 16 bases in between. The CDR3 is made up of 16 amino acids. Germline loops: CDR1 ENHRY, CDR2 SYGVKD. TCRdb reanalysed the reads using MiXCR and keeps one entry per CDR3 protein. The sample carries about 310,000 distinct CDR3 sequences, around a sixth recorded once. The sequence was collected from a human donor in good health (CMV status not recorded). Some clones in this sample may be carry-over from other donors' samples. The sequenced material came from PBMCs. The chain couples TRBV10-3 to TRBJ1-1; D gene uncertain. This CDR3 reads CAISASKTRRNTEAFF. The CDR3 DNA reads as TGTGCCATCAGTGCCTCTAAAACGAGGAGGAACACTGAAGCTTTCTTT.